This record covers a single T cell receptor (beta chain). The germline CDR1 and CDR2 sequences are LGHDT and YNNKEL (reference sequence). After removal of 4 bases from V and 4 bases from J, the junction contained 3 bases not matched to a gene. The CDR3 runs to 14 residues. The repertoire was sequenced with immunoSEQ multiplex PCR; TCRdb's copy has only in-frame clones and lacks some. The sample lists some 250,000 clones; about 80% were seen once. These data come from a study of control samples from healthy donors and cancer patients. The chain couples TRBV3-1 (or the pseudogene TRBV3-2) to TRBJ1-5, with 8 positions matching TRBD1. This TCR derives from a woman between 55 and 75 years old with lung cancer. Sequenced sample: PBMCs. The CDR3 protein is CASSLTGVNQPQHF. CDR3 bases: TGTGCCAGCAGCCTGACAGGGGTTAATCAGCCCCAGCATTTT.